This T cell receptor beta chain was sequenced for a study of blood T cells in healthy people across ages. Study-level results: Versus aged donors, long-lived donors had higher diversity and more naive CD4+ cells. In the absence of known donor CMV status, changes in expanded clonotypes were possibly confounded.

Points on this clonotype: No antigen is known for it.

Ranging in age from roughly 6 to 95, the donors were healthy Caucasian individuals from Russia. A second about 6 to 12 cycle PCR used barcoded and J-beta primers. TCRdb processed the 5' RACE reads anew with MiXCR; each CDR3 protein has one entry. The table records hundreds of thousands of distinct CDR3 sequences, about 28% of them present only once. These data also featured in a second study, about T cells of mothers and their children. That report adds: A primer called M1S, used in the second PCR, added sample barcodes and 2-4 random nucleotides.

The sequence was collected from a boy younger than 10 in good health. The sample taken for sequencing was blood.

The CDR3: CASSQSGGAGPYEQYF. For the CDR3, the DNA is TGTGCCAGCAGCCAAAGCGGGGGGGCCGGTCCCTACGAGCAGTACTTC. The chain recombines TRBV4-2 with TRBJ2-7, with TRBD2 matching over 10 bases. This CDR3 comprises 16 residues. V trimming: 2 bases; J trimming: 2 bases; junction bases outside the gene matches: 6. In germline, CDR1 is LGHNA, CDR2 YNFKEQ.